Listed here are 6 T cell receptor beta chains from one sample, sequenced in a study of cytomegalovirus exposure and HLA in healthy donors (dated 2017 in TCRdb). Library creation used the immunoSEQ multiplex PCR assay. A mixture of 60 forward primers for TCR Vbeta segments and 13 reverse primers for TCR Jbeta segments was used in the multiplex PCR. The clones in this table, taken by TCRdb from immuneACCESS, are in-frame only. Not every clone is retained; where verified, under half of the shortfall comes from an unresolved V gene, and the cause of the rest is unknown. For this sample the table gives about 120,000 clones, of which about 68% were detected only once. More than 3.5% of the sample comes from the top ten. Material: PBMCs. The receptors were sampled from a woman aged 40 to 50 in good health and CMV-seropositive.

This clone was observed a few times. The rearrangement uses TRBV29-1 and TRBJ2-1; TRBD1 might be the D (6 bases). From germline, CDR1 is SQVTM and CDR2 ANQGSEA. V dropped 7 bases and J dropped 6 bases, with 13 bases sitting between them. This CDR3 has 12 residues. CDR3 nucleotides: TGCAGCGAAGGGACACCACCCAATGAGCAGTTCTTC. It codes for CSEGTPPNEQFF.

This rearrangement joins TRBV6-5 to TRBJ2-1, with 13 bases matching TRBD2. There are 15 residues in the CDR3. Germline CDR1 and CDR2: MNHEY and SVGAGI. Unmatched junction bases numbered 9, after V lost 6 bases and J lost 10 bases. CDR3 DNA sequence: TGTGCCAGCAGATCTACTAGCGGGGGGGGTTGGGAGCAGTTCTTC. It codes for CASRSTSGGGWEQFF.

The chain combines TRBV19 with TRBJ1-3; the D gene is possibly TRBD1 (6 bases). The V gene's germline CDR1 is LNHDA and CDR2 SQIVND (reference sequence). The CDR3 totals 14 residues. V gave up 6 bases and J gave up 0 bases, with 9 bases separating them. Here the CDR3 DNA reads TGTGCCAGTAGAGAGACAGGCTCTGGAAACACCATATATTTT. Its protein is CASRETGSGNTIYF.

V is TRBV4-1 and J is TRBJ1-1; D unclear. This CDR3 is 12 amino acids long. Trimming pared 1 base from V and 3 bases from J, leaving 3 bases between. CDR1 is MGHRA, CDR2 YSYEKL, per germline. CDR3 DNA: TGCGCCAGCAGCCAAGTCGACACTGAAGCTTTCTTT. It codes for CASSQVDTEAFF.

This chain's CDR3 is CASSKGPGLIYEQYF. In DNA form, the CDR3 reads TGTGCCAGCAGCAAAGGTCCAGGGTTAATCTACGAGCAGTACTTC. The chain is built from TRBV21-1 and TRBJ2-7; the table's TRBD1 call for D was not verified on the DNA. TRBV21-1 is assigned pseudogene status. The CDR3 has 15 amino acids.

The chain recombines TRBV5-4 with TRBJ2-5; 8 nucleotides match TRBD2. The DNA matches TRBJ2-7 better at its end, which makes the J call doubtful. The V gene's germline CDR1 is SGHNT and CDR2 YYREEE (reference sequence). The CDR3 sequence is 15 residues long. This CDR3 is CASSLGSGGQNEQYF. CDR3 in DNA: TGTGCCAGCAGCTTGGGGTCGGGGGGGCAAAACGAGCAGTACTTC.